The clone carrying this T cell receptor beta chain was seen more than once but under ten times. What it recognizes is unknown. V lost 4 bases and J lost 6, with 11 bases in between. This CDR3 spans 12 amino acids. Per the germline V gene, CDR1 is SGHRS and CDR2 is YFSETQ. The Oncomine TCR Beta short-read assay generated sequence data from the DNA of cultured CD4+ T cells. One entry per CDR3 protein results from TCRdb running MiXCR on the PCR reads. The sample holds 12,000 or so distinct CDR3 sequences; 20% to 25% are singletons and the top ten take less than 15%. As to treatment: approximately 11-day PBMC culture with coronavirus spike peptide pools or control peptides (ViraFEST assay). Antigen-specific T cell expansion with peptide pools preceded TCR sequencing in the ViraFEST approach. This specimen comes from a study of vaccination and CD4 T cells after COVID-19. Study-wide background: Convalescent patients gave post-COVID blood a median approximately 100 days post-diagnosis, range 35 to 161. Sampling that followed vaccination took place a median roughly 69 days after dose two, within a range of 14 to 241.

The chain links TRBV5-1 to TRBJ2-7; the D gene is possibly TRBD1 (6 bases). The specimen was CD4+ T cells from blood, cultured in vitro, collected before SARS-CoV-2 vaccination. The receptor was isolated from a human donor who received a COVID-19 vaccine. The CDR3 DNA follows: TGCGCCAGCAGCCTCAGGGGTGCCGAGCAGTACTTC. It yields the protein CASSLRGAEQYF.